This TCR beta chain was identified during a study of T cell responses to AZD1222 COVID-19 vaccine. Findings of the study overall: Variant regions that are unmutated are reportedly the target of nearly half of spike-specific TCRs. Donors skewed white British and female; clonal diversity was possibly underestimated. Researchers took repertoire samples only after the peak T cell response had come.

The CDR3 length is 16 residues. V trimming: 0 bases; J trimming: 2 bases; junction bases outside the gene matches: 5. Germline assignment: CDR1 LGHDT and CDR2 YNNKEL (reference sequence). This clone has a single count. Its antigen is unknown. Some clones are missing from TCRdb's copy, which holds only in-frame ones; the method was immunoSEQ multiplex PCR. The sample lists around 89,000 clones, 80% to 90% occurring once. The genes are TRBV3-1 (or the pseudogene TRBV3-2) and TRBJ2-3, with 7 bases identical to TRBD2. Sequencing was performed on peripheral blood, taken on day 0 of AZD1222 vaccination. The origin of this receptor is an adult in good health. CDR3 residues: CASSQERAGSTDTQYF. DNA for the CDR3: TGTGCCAGCAGCCAAGAGCGAGCGGGGTCCACAGATACGCAGTATTTT.